This T cell receptor beta chain comes out of a study of blood T cells in healthy people across ages. Combining a sample-barcoded 5' primer with a J-beta primer mix, a second PCR ran for roughly 7 to 11 cycles. No fewer than 2.5 million CDR3-containing paired-end reads came from each sample. TCRdb itself ran the 5' RACE reads through MiXCR, one entry per CDR3 protein. The sample includes around 800,000 distinct CDR3 sequences, around half of them seen just once. Study-wide findings and caveats: In older individuals, TCR beta diversity per million T cells was lower, falling roughly linearly with age. Any changes in expanded clonotypes were possibly confounded, as donor CMV status remained unknown.

The CDR3 totals 16 residues. Trimming removed 6 bases at V and 4 bases at J, with 20 bases between. The count of this clonotype is one. Its antigen is undetermined. The sequencing sample was made of blood. The V call is TRBV12-3 or TRBV12-4, the J call TRBJ2-3; D may be TRBD1 (6 bases). The TCR was taken from an elderly man in good health. CDR3 nucleotides: TGTGCCAGCAGCCCCCTGGGGGCCGGGCGATCAGATACGCAGTATTTT. This sequence encodes CASSPLGAGRSDTQYF.